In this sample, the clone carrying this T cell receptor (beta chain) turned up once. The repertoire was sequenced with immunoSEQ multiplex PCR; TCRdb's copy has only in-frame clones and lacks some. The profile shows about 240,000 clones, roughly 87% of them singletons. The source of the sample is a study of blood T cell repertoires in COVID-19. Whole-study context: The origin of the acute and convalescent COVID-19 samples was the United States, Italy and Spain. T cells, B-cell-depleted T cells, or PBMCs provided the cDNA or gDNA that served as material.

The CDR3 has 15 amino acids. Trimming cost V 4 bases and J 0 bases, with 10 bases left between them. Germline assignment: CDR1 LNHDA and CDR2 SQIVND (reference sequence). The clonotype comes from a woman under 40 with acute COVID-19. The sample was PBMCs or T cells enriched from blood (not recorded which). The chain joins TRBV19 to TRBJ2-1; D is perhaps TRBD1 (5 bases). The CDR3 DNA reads TGTGCCAGTAGTACCACAGGTTACTCCTACAATGAGCAGTTCTTC. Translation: CASSTTGYSYNEQFF. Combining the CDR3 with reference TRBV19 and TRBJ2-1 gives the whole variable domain DGGITQSPKYLFRKEGQNVTLSCEQNLNHDAMYWYRQDPGQGLRLIYYSQIVNDFQKGDIAEGYSVSREKKESFPLTVTSAQKNPTAFYLCASSTTGYSYNEQFFGPGTRLTVL.